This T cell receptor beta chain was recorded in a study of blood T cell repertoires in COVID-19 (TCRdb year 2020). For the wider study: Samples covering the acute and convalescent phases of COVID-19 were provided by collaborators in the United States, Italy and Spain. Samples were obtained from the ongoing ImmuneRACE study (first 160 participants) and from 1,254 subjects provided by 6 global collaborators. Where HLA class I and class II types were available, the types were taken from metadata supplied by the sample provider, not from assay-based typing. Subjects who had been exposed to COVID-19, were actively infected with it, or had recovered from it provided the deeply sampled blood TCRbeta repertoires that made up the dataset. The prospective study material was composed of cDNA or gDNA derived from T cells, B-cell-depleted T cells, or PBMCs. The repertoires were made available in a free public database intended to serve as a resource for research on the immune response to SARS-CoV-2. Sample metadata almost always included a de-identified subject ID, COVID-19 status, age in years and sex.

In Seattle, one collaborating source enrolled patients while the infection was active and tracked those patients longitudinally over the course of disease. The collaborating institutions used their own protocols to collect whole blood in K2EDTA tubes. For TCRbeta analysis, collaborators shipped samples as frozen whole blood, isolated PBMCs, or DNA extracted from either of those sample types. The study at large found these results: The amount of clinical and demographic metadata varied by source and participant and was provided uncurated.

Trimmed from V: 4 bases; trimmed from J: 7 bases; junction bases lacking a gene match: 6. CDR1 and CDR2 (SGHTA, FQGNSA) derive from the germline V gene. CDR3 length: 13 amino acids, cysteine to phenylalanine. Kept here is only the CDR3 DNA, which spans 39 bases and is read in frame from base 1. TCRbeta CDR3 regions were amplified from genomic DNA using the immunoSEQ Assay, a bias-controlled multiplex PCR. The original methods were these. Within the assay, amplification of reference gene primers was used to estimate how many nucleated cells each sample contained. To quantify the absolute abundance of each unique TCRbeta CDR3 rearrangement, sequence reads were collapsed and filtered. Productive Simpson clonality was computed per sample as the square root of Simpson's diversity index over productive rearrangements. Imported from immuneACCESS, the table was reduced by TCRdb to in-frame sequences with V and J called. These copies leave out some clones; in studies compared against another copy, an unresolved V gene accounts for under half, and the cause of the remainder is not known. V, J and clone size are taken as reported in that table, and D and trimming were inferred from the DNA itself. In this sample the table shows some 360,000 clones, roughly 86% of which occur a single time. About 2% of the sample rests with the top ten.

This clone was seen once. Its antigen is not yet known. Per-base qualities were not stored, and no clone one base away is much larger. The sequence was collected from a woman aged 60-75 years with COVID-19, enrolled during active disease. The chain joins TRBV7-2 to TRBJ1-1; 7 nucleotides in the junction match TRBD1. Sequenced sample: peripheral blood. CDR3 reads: CASSSRGRVEAFF. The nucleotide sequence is TGTGCCAGCAGCTCCAGGGGGAGAGTTGAAGCTTTCTTT.